This T cell receptor delta chain was documented in a study of Vδ1+ human thymocytes. Study findings and constraints: In the thymus, TRG and TRD repertoires looked highly polyclonal with Gaussian CDR3 lengths. Donors shared many TRG clonotypes but few TRD clonotypes. The authors advised highly purified populations and single-cell validation.

Worth noting for this clone: Its specificity is unknown.

Sequences come from RNA converted to cDNA by reverse transcription. The CDR3 regions were amplified by multiplex PCR from V-gene primers to a constant-region primer. TCRdb applied CATT to the multiplex PCR reads for clone calling. There are over 45,000 delta-chain clones in the sample; approximately 16% occur only once, and 0.5% lies in the top ten. V was pared by 4 bases and J by 3 bases, with 23 bases of the junction left unmatched. This CDR3 contains 22 residues. Germline CDR1 and CDR2: TSWWSYY and QGS. Thymocytes were sorted as CD3+ TCRVdelta1+ TCRVdelta2- after alphabeta T cell depletion. Sequencing input: Vdelta1+ gamma-delta thymocytes from the thymus. Subset denoted: FACS-sorted CD3+ TCRalphabeta- TCRVdelta1+ TCRVdelta2- thymocytes. The chain couples TRDV1 to TRDJ1, with 13 bases aligning to TRDD3. The origin of this receptor is a boy under two years old who had congenital heart surgery. The CDR3 nucleotides read TGTGCTCTTGGGGTCCCCCTAAGACTCCCCTTTACTGGGGGATACGCACCCGATAAACTCATCTTT. Amino acid sequence: CALGVPLRLPFTGGYAPDKLIF.